The 25 T cell receptor beta chains given below trace back to one sample, sequenced in a study of regulatory T cells in long-lasting Graves disease. Through Arm-PCR of CDR3 regions and iRepertoire HTBI primers, TCR beta libraries were built. TCRdb processed the multiplex PCR reads anew with MiXCR; each CDR3 protein has one entry. Of 350,000 to 450,000 distinct CDR3 sequences in the sample, about 15% are singletons; the top ten hold around 15%. Time point here: newly diagnosed GD, antithyroid drugs for less than 3 months. PBMC RNA served as the TCR library source. The same data also contributed to another study, on T cells in Graves' hyperthyroidism and ophthalmopathy.

This specimen consisted of peripheral blood mononuclear cells (PBMCs), obtained at new diagnosis, from a patient treated with antithyroid drugs. The receptors come from a woman aged 25 to 39 with Graves disease.

This clonotype was picked up many times. The chain joins TRBV30 to TRBJ2-3, with TRBD2 identical over 12 bases. Losses at the gene ends were 3 bases for V and 6 bases for J; bases not matched to a gene: 10. CDR1 and CDR2 (germline): GTSNPN, SVGIG (reference sequence). CDR3 size: 16 residues. CDR3 sequence (DNA): TGTGCCTGGAGGGCCGGACTAGCGGGACCTTTTGATACGCAGTATTTT. It yields the protein CAWRAGLAGPFDTQYF.

The chain has TRBV5-1 and TRBJ2-2; D may be TRBD1 or TRBD2 (5 bases each). V was clipped by 0 bases and J by 3 bases, with 9 bases between them. The CDR3 loop spans 15 amino acids. Germline V lookup: CDR1 SGHRS, CDR2 YFSETQ. The CDR3, as DNA: TGCGCCAGCAGCTTGGCGGGGCTAGACACCGGGGAGCTGTTTTTT. Protein sequence: CASSLAGLDTGELFF.

In its sample, this clonotype was seen many times. The rearrangement uses TRBV28 and TRBJ2-7, with D possibly matching TRBD1 (5 bases). The V gene lost 3 bases and the J gene lost 0 bases, with 15 bases spanning the gap. CDR1 is MDHEN and CDR2 is SYDVKM in the germline V gene. The CDR3 consists of 16 residues. CDR3 residues: CASSLETTDTSYEQYF. The CDR3 bases are TGTGCCAGCAGTTTGGAAACGACAGACACCTCCTACGAGCAGTACTTC.

This clonotype was seen ten or more times. V usage is TRBV30 and J usage is TRBJ2-2, with D possibly called TRBD1 or TRBD2 (5 bases each). The germline V and J ends were trimmed by 1 base and 4 bases, with 7 bases remaining between them. The CDR3 has 13 amino acids. The germline gives CDR1 GTSNPN, CDR2 SVGIG (reference sequence). The CDR3 region has the DNA TGTGCCTGGAGTGCGGGGCTCACCGGGGAGCTGTTTTTT. Encoded protein: CAWSAGLTGELFF.

The CDR3 coding sequence is TGTGCCAGCAGCTTAATGGGAGTTGCCTACAATGAGCAGTTCTTC. It is translated as CASSLMGVAYNEQFF. The chain couples TRBV7-2 to TRBJ2-1; a weak D match, TRBD2 (5 bases). The ends were cut back, 2 bases at V and 2 bases at J, with 10 bases in the middle. From germline, CDR1 is SGHTA and CDR2 FQGNSA. CDR3 length: 15 residues.

This clonotype was seen ten or more times. The rearrangement uses TRBV11-1 and TRBJ2-2; D uncertain. CDR1 and CDR2 (germline): SGHAT, FQDESV (reference sequence). The CDR3 spans 11 residues. Trimming removed 0 bases at V and 10 bases at J, with 3 bases between. The CDR3, as DNA: TGTGCCAGCAGCTTAGCCGCGGAGCTGTTTTTT. Translated: CASSLAAELFF.

As regards this clonotype: Just one base apart from a much larger clone, this may be a read error. The J gene is TRBJ2-7, the V gene TRBV3-1, with no clear D. Germline-derived CDR1 and CDR2 are LGHDT and YNNKEL (reference sequence). The CDR3 spans 11 residues. CDR3 sequence reads: CPSSRNEFQYF. The CDR3 DNA follows: TGTCCCAGCAGCCGTAACGAGTTTCAGTACTTC.

At least ten counts were recorded for this clonotype. This chain joins TRBV12-5 and TRBJ2-5; possible D gene TRBD1, 5 bases. V shed 0 bases and J shed 9 bases, with 11 bases lying between them. CDR1 and CDR2 (germline): LGHNT, FRNRAP. The CDR3 has 13 residues. CDR3 nucleotides: TGTGCTAGTGGTTTGGTACCAGGGTATGCCCAGTACTTC. It yields the protein CASGLVPGYAQYF.

This clonotype was seen repeatedly, ten times or more. The V and J genes are TRBV7-9 and TRBJ2-7, with 11 positions matching TRBD2. This CDR3 region has 14 residues. Looked up from germline, CDR1 is SEHNR and CDR2 is FQNEAQ (reference sequence). The J segment lost 2 bases and the V segment lost 6 bases, leaving 3 bases of the junction unmatched. The CDR3 bases are TGTGCCAGCAGTAGTAGCGGGAGGGCCTACGAGCAGTACTTC. Its protein is CASSSSGRAYEQYF.

This rearrangement joins TRBV10-3 to TRBJ2-1; TRBD2 might be the D (5 bases). V was shortened by 10 bases and J by 4 bases, with 20 bases between the two germline ends. This CDR3 is built from 15 residues. CDR1 ENHRY and CDR2 SYGVKD come from the germline V gene. CDR3 coding DNA: TGTGCCAGCGACACGGGGAATTTCAAGTACAATGAGCAGTTCTTC. Encoded protein: CASDTGNFKYNEQFF.

This clonotype was seen more than once but under ten times. The chain has TRBV4-1 and TRBJ2-7; 8 positions agree with TRBD1. Germline lookup yields CDR1 MGHRA and CDR2 YSYEKL. The CDR3 is 16 amino acids. Unmatched junction bases numbered 12, after V lost 4 bases and J lost 4 bases. The CDR3 spells CASSPSPRTGIYEQYF. In DNA form, the CDR3 reads TGCGCCAGCAGCCCCTCTCCACGGACAGGGATATACGAGCAGTACTTC.

This clonotype was picked up a small number of times. The J gene is TRBJ2-5, the V gene TRBV20-1; 7 bases match TRBD1. CDR1 is DFQATT, CDR2 SNEGSKA, per germline (reference sequence). This CDR3 is built from 13 residues. Trimming at V came to 0 bases and at J to 2 bases, leaving 0 bases not matched to a gene. The CDR3 spells CSAREQGQETQYF. In DNA form, the CDR3 reads TGCAGTGCTAGAGAACAGGGGCAAGAGACCCAGTACTTC.

The chain combines TRBV25-1 with TRBJ1-2; D perhaps matches TRBD1 (5 bases). The CDR3 length is 15 residues. V was shortened by 1 base and J by 1 base, with 10 bases between the two germline ends. Germline values: CDR1 MGHDK, CDR2 SYGVNS. The CDR3 reads CASSELDKINYGYTF. The CDR3, as DNA: TGTGCCAGCAGTGAATTGGACAAAATTAACTATGGCTACACCTTC.

This clonotype has ten or more counts. V gene TRBV29-1 combines with J gene TRBJ2-1; 7 nucleotides align to TRBD1. Trimming removed 4 bases from V and 5 bases from J; junction bases left unmatched: 5. This CDR3 region has 13 residues. Germline assignment: CDR1 SQVTM and CDR2 ANQGSEA. As DNA, the CDR3 is TGCAGCGTTGGGGGGACAGTTAACAATGAGCAGTTCTTC. Protein product: CSVGGTVNNEQFF.

This clonotype showed up just a few times. The chain uses TRBV6-1 and TRBJ2-6; D is undetermined. The V gene lost 6 bases and the J gene lost 2 bases, with 17 bases spanning the gap. Germline V gene data show CDR1 as MNHNS and CDR2 as SASEGT. The CDR3 contains 17 residues. The DNA of the CDR3 is TGTGCCAGCAGCCCCCCGGCCCCCAGCACTGGGGCCAACGTCCTGACTTTC. Its protein product is CASSPPAPSTGANVLTF.

The chain has TRBV28 and TRBJ2-1; 9 nucleotides align to TRBD1. This CDR3 is 15 amino acids long. The germline V gene encodes CDR1 MDHEN and CDR2 SYDVKM. J was trimmed by 8 bases and V by 6 bases; bases with no gene match: 11. CDR3: CASSPFRDRVDEQFF. The CDR3 DNA follows: TGTGCCAGCAGCCCTTTTCGGGACAGGGTCGATGAGCAGTTCTTC. Drawing the rest from reference TRBV28 and TRBJ2-1, the complete variable domain is DVKVTQSSRYLVKRTGEKVFLECVQDMDHENMFWYRQDPGLGLRLIYFSYDVKMKEKGDIPEGYSVSREKKERFSLILESASTNQTSMYLCASSPFRDRVDEQFFGPGTRLTVL.

This clonotype was observed many times. The J gene is TRBJ2-7, the V gene TRBV6-1; 7 bases align to TRBD2. V lost 5 bases, J lost 4 bases, and 11 bases stayed unmatched. The CDR3 covers 15 residues. The V gene's germline CDR1 is MNHNS and CDR2 SASEGT. CDR3 sequence (DNA): TGTGCCAGCAGTCACCCTAGCGGAATAGGGTACGAGCAGTACTTC. Residues: CASSHPSGIGYEQYF.

This clonotype has only one observation. This sequence is one base from a far larger clone and is likely a read error. This rearrangement joins TRBV28 to TRBJ2-5; D may be TRBD1 (5 bases). This CDR3 has 13 amino acids. From germline, CDR1 is MDHEN and CDR2 SYDVKM. Trimming shortened V by 5 bases and J by 11 bases, and 18 bases separated the two germline ends. The CDR3 protein is CASSPRQYNEQYF. CDR3 nucleotides: TGTGCCAGCAGTCCCCGACAGTACAATGAGCAGTACTTC.

The sample holds many counts of this clonotype. This chain uses TRBV20-1 with TRBJ1-5, with a weak D call TRBD1 (5 bases). The CDR3 is made up of 14 amino acids. V lost 2 bases and J 4 bases, leaving 12 bases between the germline ends. Germline CDR1 reads DFQATT; CDR2 reads SNEGSKA (reference sequence). Here the CDR3 reads CSARKSGLNQPQHF. DNA for the CDR3: TGCAGTGCTAGAAAGTCGGGGCTAAATCAGCCCCAGCATTTT.

Ten or more counts support this clonotype. The gene calls are TRBV3-1 and TRBJ2-3; possible D gene TRBD2, 5 bases. Germline CDR1 is LGHDT and CDR2 is YNNKEL (reference sequence). V was trimmed by 4 bases and J by 11 bases, leaving 16 bases between them. This CDR3 contains 13 residues. CDR3 in amino acids: CASSLPGRGLQYF. Written as DNA, the CDR3 is TGTGCCAGCAGCCTCCCAGGCCGGGGATTGCAGTATTTT.

This clonotype was recorded many times. This chain joins TRBV20-1 and TRBJ1-5, with D possibly matching TRBD1 (5 bases). Germline values: CDR1 DFQATT, CDR2 SNEGSKA (reference sequence). This CDR3 has 14 amino acids. Trimming left V 2 bases short and J 1 base short, with 9 bases between. CDR3 region: CSARKGQSNQPQHF. CDR3 nucleotide sequence: TGCAGTGCTAGAAAGGGGCAGAGCAATCAGCCCCAGCATTTT.

In its sample, this clonotype was seen a few times. The gene calls are TRBV5-5 and TRBJ2-7; D not certain. V shed 4 bases and J shed 7 bases, with 21 bases lying between them. This CDR3 has 15 residues. CDR1 and CDR2 from the germline V gene are SGHKS and YYEKEE (reference sequence). The CDR3 here is CASSQDLAVRFEQYF. CDR3 nucleotides: TGTGCCAGCAGCCAAGATCTGGCAGTACGATTTGAGCAGTACTTC. Full variable domain (outside the CDR3, taken from reference TRBV5-5 and TRBJ2-7): DAGVTQSPTHLIKTRGQQVTLRCSPISGHKSVSWYQQVLGQGPQFIFQYYEKEERGRGNFPDRFSARQFPNYSSELNVNALLLGDSALYLCASSQDLAVRFEQYFGPGTRLTVT.

At least ten counts were recorded for this clonotype. A read error may account for a junction end that differs from germline. The J gene is TRBJ2-7, the V gene TRBV5-1; D might be TRBD2 (5 bases). CDR1 and CDR2 (germline): SGHRS, YFSETQ. The CDR3 runs to 14 residues. DNA of the CDR3: TGTGCCAGCAGCTTGGAGGACCGGCCGTACGAGCAGTACTTC. Protein sequence: CASSLEDRPYEQYF.

The J gene is TRBJ2-1, the V gene TRBV6-5; D is unresolved. V shed 2 bases and J shed 0 bases, with 11 bases lying between them. The V gene's germline CDR1 is MNHEY and CDR2 SVGAGI. CDR3 size: 16 residues. The chain's CDR3 is CASSYVMGGSYNEQFF. DNA of the CDR3: TGTGCCAGCAGTTACGTGATGGGCGGCTCCTACAATGAGCAGTTCTTC.

This clonotype was detected many times. The rearrangement joins TRBV2 to TRBJ2-7, with 11 bases lining up with TRBD2. Germline CDR1 is SNHLY and CDR2 is FYNNEI. Trimming removed 6 bases from V and 3 bases from J; junction bases left unmatched: 7. The CDR3 has 15 amino acids. CDR3: CASRARGTSGYEQYF. The CDR3 nucleotides read TGTGCCAGCAGGGCGCGAGGGACTAGCGGCTACGAGCAGTACTTC. Drawing the rest from reference TRBV2 and TRBJ2-7, the complete variable domain is EPEVTQTPSHQVTQMGQEVILRCVPISNHLYFYWYRQILGQKVEFLVSFYNNEISEKSEIFDDQFSVERPDGSNFTLKIRSTKLEDSAMYFCASRARGTSGYEQYFGPGTRLTVT.